A single sample gave rise to the 20 T cell receptor beta chains below, sequenced in a study of T cells in Graves' hyperthyroidism and ophthalmopathy. The source material, RNA transcripts, was used to amplify TCR beta CDR3 regions. HTBI primers were the set used in a first-round RT-PCR of the TCR CDR3. TCRdb fed the multiplex PCR reads into MiXCR, producing one record per CDR3 protein. There are some 270,000 distinct CDR3 sequences in the sample; approximately 15% occur only once, and 6.5% to 10% lies in the top ten. The sequenced sample was blood. All receptors come from a woman aged 40 to 50 with Graves' hyperthyroidism.

This clonotype was detected many times. CDR3 sequence reads: CASSPGTAYEQYF. The CDR3 DNA is TGCGCCAGCAGCCCCGGGACAGCATACGAGCAGTACTTC. J is TRBJ2-7 and V is TRBV10-1; 7 bases line up with TRBD1. The V gene end was trimmed by 6 bases and the J gene end by 4 bases; junction bases not matched to a gene: 6. CDR3 size: 13 residues. The germline V gene encodes CDR1 WNHNN and CDR2 SYGVQD (reference sequence).

This clonotype has just a few counts. A much larger clone lies a single base off, so this may be a read error. The V gene is TRBV5-1, the J gene TRBJ2-3; 7 nucleotides agree with TRBD2. In germline, CDR1 is SGHRS, CDR2 YFSETQ. The CDR3 totals 17 residues. The CDR3 DNA sequence: TGCGCCAACAGCTTGGTTGGGTCTAGCGGTGCACAAGATACGCAGTATTTT. Translation: CANSLVGSSGAQDTQYF.

This chain links TRBV3-1 with TRBJ1-4; D may be TRBD1 (5 bases). CDR1 and CDR2 (germline): LGHDT, YNNKEL (reference sequence). V was clipped by 4 bases and J by 4 bases, with 13 bases between them. The CDR3 sequence is 15 residues long. This CDR3 is CASSRSRQYNEKLFF. Written as DNA, the CDR3 is TGTGCCAGCAGCCGCAGTCGACAGTATAATGAAAAACTGTTTTTT.

In this sample, this clonotype turned up many times. This rearrangement joins TRBV2 to TRBJ1-5, with D possibly being TRBD1 (5 bases). V lost 5 bases and J 4 bases, leaving 12 bases between the germline ends. CDR1 and CDR2 (germline): SNHLY, FYNNEI. This CDR3 contains 14 residues. CDR3 region: CASSKGSVNQPQHF. The CDR3 nucleotides are TGTGCCAGCAGTAAGGGGTCAGTAAATCAGCCCCAGCATTTT.

This clonotype was seen many times. The V gene is TRBV6-1, the J gene TRBJ2-7, with D perhaps matching TRBD1 (6 bases). This CDR3 comprises 14 residues. The V gene's germline CDR1 is MNHNS and CDR2 SASEGT. The germline V and J ends were trimmed by 6 bases and 6 bases, with 18 bases remaining between them. This CDR3 reads CASRRKQGKSEQYF. The CDR3 DNA is TGTGCCAGCAGGAGGAAACAGGGAAAATCCGAGCAGTACTTC.

There are a few counts of this clonotype. The J gene is TRBJ2-3, the V gene TRBV5-8; TRBD2 aligns across 11 bases. The CDR3 runs 16 residues. Per the germline V gene, CDR1 is SGHTS and CDR2 is YDEGEE. V lost 4 bases and J lost 4; bases outside the gene matches: 8. The CDR3 nucleotides read TGTGCCAGCAGCATACCTAGCGGGAGGAGTGCAGATACGCAGTATTTT. Translating gives CASSIPSGRSADTQYF.

V is TRBV9 and J is TRBJ2-3; no definite D call. Germline CDR1 reads SGDLS; CDR2 reads YYNGEE. This CDR3 has 13 amino acids. V lost 1 base and J lost 1, with 4 bases in between. CDR3 sequence (DNA): TGTGCCAGCAGCGTAACTGGCACAGATACGCAGTATTTT. Encoded protein: CASSVTGTDTQYF.

This clonotype showed up just a few times. A much larger clone differs by one base, so this may be a read error. The chain carries TRBV2 and TRBJ2-6; TRBD1 might be the D (6 bases). V lost 8 bases, J lost 2 bases, and 13 bases lay in between. The CDR3 contains 15 residues. The germline V gene encodes CDR1 SNHLY and CDR2 FYNNEI. The chain's CDR3 is CASGATGTGANVLTF. CDR3 coding DNA: TGTGCCAGCGGTGCCACAGGGACTGGGGCCAACGTCCTGACTTTC.

Ten or more counts support this clonotype. The chain employs TRBV20-1 and TRBJ1-4; the D gene is possibly TRBD1 (5 bases). The CDR3 has 14 residues. Per the germline V gene, CDR1 is DFQATT and CDR2 is SNEGSKA (reference sequence). V lost 6 bases and J lost 8, with 19 bases in between. CDR3 in DNA: TGCAGTGCGTATGGGACGTCGAATGACGAAAAACTGTTTTTT. It specifies CSAYGTSNDEKLFF.

At least ten counts were recorded for this clonotype. V gene TRBV14 combines with J gene TRBJ1-6; D unclear. CDR3 length equals 13 residues. Per germline, CDR1 SGHDN and CDR2 FVKESK. Trimming cost V 1 base and J 12 bases, with 10 bases left between them. The CDR3 region is CASSQGGYLPLHF. The CDR3 DNA sequence: TGTGCCAGCAGCCAAGGAGGGTACCTACCCCTCCACTTT.

This clonotype was counted at least ten times. The V call is TRBV10-3, the J call TRBJ1-5; a weak D match, TRBD1 (5 bases). There are 13 residues in the CDR3. Trimming took 2 bases from V and 12 from J, leaving 14 bases between them. CDR1 ENHRY and CDR2 SYGVKD come from the germline V gene. The CDR3, as DNA: TGTGCCATCAGTGAGCGGGAATCTACAGGCCAGCATTTT. Protein: CAISERESTGQHF.

In its sample, this clonotype was seen many times. V gene TRBV3-1 combines with J gene TRBJ2-7; D perhaps matches TRBD1 (7 bases). V lost 0 bases, J lost 7 bases, and 16 bases lay in between. Germline-derived CDR1 and CDR2 are LGHDT and YNNKEL (reference sequence). The CDR3 is made up of 15 amino acids. The CDR3, as DNA: TGTGCCAGCAGCCAAGATCGAGCAGGGGGGTCGGAGCAGTACTTC. It codes for CASSQDRAGGSEQYF.

This chain links TRBV7-2 with TRBJ2-1; D possibly matches TRBD1 or TRBD2 (5 bases each). CDR3 size: 17 residues. Trimming left V 3 bases short and J 7 bases short, with 22 bases between. CDR1 and CDR2 from the germline V gene are SGHTA and FQGNSA. Here the CDR3 reads CASSFFGGTNRINEQFF. The CDR3 DNA reads as TGTGCCAGCAGCTTCTTTGGGGGAACCAACCGAATAAATGAGCAGTTCTTC.

The gene calls are TRBV19 and TRBJ2-2; D ambiguous. This CDR3 has 12 residues. Trimming removed 4 bases from V and 9 bases from J, with 9 bases in between. Per germline, CDR1 LNHDA and CDR2 SQIVND (reference sequence). CDR3 DNA sequence: TGTGCCAGTAGTACCGGATACAGGGAGCTGTTTTTT. Encoded protein: CASSTGYRELFF.

The V call is TRBV15, the J call TRBJ2-1; a possible D gene is TRBD2 (6 bases). This CDR3 comprises 12 residues. The germline V gene has CDR1 LNHNV and CDR2 YYDKDF (reference sequence). V was pared by 1 base and J by 11 bases, with 9 bases between. The CDR3, as DNA: TGTGCCACCAGCAGAGGAGCGGGCCAGCAGTTCTTC. Translating gives CATSRGAGQQFF.

The V and J genes are TRBV12-5 and TRBJ1-1, with TRBD1 identical over 11 bases. CDR1 and CDR2 (germline): LGHNT, FRNRAP. The CDR3 contains 17 residues. V was clipped by 6 bases and J by 1 base; unmatched bases: 10. CDR3 DNA sequence: TGTGCTAGTGGGACCGGGACAGGGGGGATGGCGAACACTGAAGCTTTCTTT. As protein: CASGTGTGGMANTEAFF. Filled out from reference TRBV12-5 and TRBJ1-1, the complete variable domain reads DARVTQTPRHKVTEMGQEVTMRCQPILGHNTVFWYRQTMMQGLELLAYFRNRAPLDDSGMPKDRFSAEMPDATLATLKIQPSEPRDSAVYFCASGTGTGGMANTEAFFGQGTRLTVV.

The chain links TRBV30 to TRBJ2-3; D not resolved. The germline V gene has CDR1 GTSNPN and CDR2 SVGIG (reference sequence). CDR3 length equals 13 residues. V was pared by 0 bases and J by 4 bases, with 8 bases between. CDR3 sequence: CAWSVTLADTQYF. In DNA form, the CDR3 reads TGTGCCTGGAGTGTTACCCTGGCAGATACGCAGTATTTT.

As for this clonotype: Since no conserved phenylalanine or tryptophan closes the CDR3, a read error is the likely cause. V usage is TRBV20-1 and J usage is TRBJ2-1; D gene ambiguous. Germline-derived CDR1 and CDR2 are DFQATT and SNEGSKA (reference sequence). This CDR3 has 16 amino acids. CDR3 region: CSARDPQASSYNGQFV. CDR3 coding DNA: TGCAGTGCTAGAGATCCTCAGGCGAGCTCCTACAATGGGCAGTTCGTC.

The V and J genes are TRBV6-1 and TRBJ2-7; D not certain. Germline V gene sequence: CDR1 MNHNS, CDR2 SASEGT. This CDR3 comprises 13 residues. V was clipped by 10 bases and J by 3 bases, with 16 bases between them. This CDR3 is CATRARALYEQYF. CDR3 bases: TGTGCCACCCGGGCCCGAGCGCTCTACGAGCAGTACTTC.

The V and J genes are TRBV7-9 and TRBJ1-1, with D uncertain. Germline loops: CDR1 SEHNR, CDR2 FQNEAQ (reference sequence). This CDR3 comprises 16 residues. Trimming took 1 base from V and 4 from J, leaving 16 bases between them. The CDR3 loop is CASSLELGQGGTEAFF. CDR3 in DNA: TGTGCCAGCAGCTTAGAACTTGGGCAAGGAGGCACTGAAGCTTTCTTT.